What follows are 32 T cell receptor beta chains derived from one specimen sequenced in a study of blood T cell repertoires in COVID-19. Method: immunoSEQ multiplex PCR; TCRdb's copy keeps in-frame clones and lacks some. Here the sample spans some 200,000 clones, over 75% being singletons. The sample comprised peripheral blood. The receptors shown here come from a woman between 35 and 50 years old with acute or convalescent COVID-19.

V and J are TRBV6-5 and TRBJ1-5; D is uncertain. In germline, CDR1 is MNHEY, CDR2 SVGAGI. The CDR3 is 13 residues long. V shed 0 bases and J shed 7 bases, with 7 bases lying between them. The CDR3 DNA sequence: TGTGCCAGCAGTTACTCGGCGGGGCAGCCCCAGCATTTT. It yields the protein CASSYSAGQPQHF.

V and J are TRBV6-5 and TRBJ1-6; no firm D call. The ends were cut back, 2 bases at V and 0 bases at J, with 8 bases in the middle. The CDR3 loop spans 16 amino acids. CDR1 MNHEY and CDR2 SVGAGI come from the germline V gene. The CDR3 region has the DNA TGTGCCAGCAGTTACGGACTTAGCTCCTATAATTCACCCCTCCACTTT. Its protein is CASSYGLSSYNSPLHF.

The CDR3 protein is CASVGGPHLFF. In DNA, the CDR3 is TGTGCCAGCGTGGGGGGACCCCACCTGTTTTTT. The chain combines TRBV6-5 with TRBJ1-4; weak D call: TRBD1 (5 bases). Germline CDR1 and CDR2: MNHEY and SVGAGI. V was clipped by 8 bases and J by 14 bases, with 15 bases between them. This CDR3 region has 11 residues.

V gene TRBV6-1 combines with J gene TRBJ2-3; D ambiguous. Per the germline V gene, CDR1 is MNHNS and CDR2 is SASEGT. This CDR3 is 14 amino acids long. Trimming took off 8 bases at V and 4 bases at J, with 16 bases between the two ends. CDR3 amino acids: CASGPRRVPDTQYF. For the CDR3, the DNA is TGTGCCAGCGGCCCCCGACGGGTACCAGATACGCAGTATTTT.

V and J are TRBV5-1 and TRBJ1-2; 11 bases line up with TRBD1. The CDR3 has 15 residues. V shed 3 bases and J 4 bases; nucleotides not matched to a gene: 5. Germline V CDR1 and CDR2: SGHRS, YFSETQ. CDR3 amino acids: CASSSLGQGAYGYTF. CDR3 bases: TGCGCCAGCAGCTCCCTAGGACAGGGGGCCTATGGCTACACCTTC. The complete variable domain, with remaining parts taken from reference TRBV5-1 and TRBJ1-2, reads KAGVTQTPRYLIKTRGQQVTLSCSPISGHRSVSWYQQTPGQGLQFLFEYFSETQRNKGNFPGRFSGRQFSNSRSEMNVSTLELGDSALYLCASSSLGQGAYGYTFGSGTRLTVV.

This rearrangement joins TRBV6-2 or TRBV6-3 to TRBJ1-1, with 9 bases lining up with TRBD1. CDR1 and CDR2 (germline): MNHEY, SVGEGT. After removal of 6 bases from V and 6 bases from J, the junction contained 8 bases not matched to a gene. This CDR3 is 14 amino acids long. The CDR3 DNA reads as TGTGCCAGCAGCTCGGGACAGGGAGCTGCTGAAGCTTTCTTT. Translation gives CASSSGQGAAEAFF.

The V gene is TRBV27, the J gene TRBJ1-1, with 7 bases aligning to TRBD1. The CDR3 length is 14 residues. The J segment lost 8 bases and the V segment lost 7 bases, leaving 13 bases of the junction unmatched. The germline CDR1 and CDR2 sequences are MNHEY and SMNVEV (reference sequence). For the CDR3, the DNA is TGTGCCAGCAAACTTATGGGACAGCCATCCGAAGCTTTCTTT. This translates into CASKLMGQPSEAFF.

The CDR3 protein is CASSPPGTASPLHF. Written as DNA, the CDR3 is TGTGCCAGCAGCCCCCCCGGGACAGCTTCACCCCTCCACTTT. The V call is TRBV5-4, the J call TRBJ1-6; TRBD1 matches 7 bases. Unmatched junction bases numbered 7, after V lost 4 bases and J lost 9 bases. This CDR3 spans 14 amino acids. Germline CDR1 and CDR2: SGHNT and YYREEE (reference sequence).

V and J are TRBV10-3 and TRBJ2-3; 9 nucleotides line up with TRBD2. CDR3 length equals 14 residues. The junction had 1 base not matched to a gene; V was cut back by 2 bases and J by 4 bases. Germline loops: CDR1 ENHRY, CDR2 SYGVKD. CDR3 nucleotide sequence: TGTGCCATCAGTGAGGCGGGGGGGTCAGATACGCAGTATTTT. It specifies CAISEAGGSDTQYF.

V usage is TRBV3-1 (or the pseudogene TRBV3-2) and J usage is TRBJ1-2; 8 bases line up with TRBD1. CDR3 length: 12 residues. V lost 4 bases, J lost 5 bases, and 0 bases stayed unmatched. Germline values: CDR1 LGHDT, CDR2 YNNKEL (reference sequence). For the CDR3, the DNA is TGTGCCAGCAGCCGGACAGGGTATGGCTACACCTTC. Protein: CASSRTGYGYTF.

This chain links TRBV5-1 with TRBJ2-2; 7 bases agree with TRBD1. Trimming cost V 0 bases and J 7 bases; bases outside gene matches: 15. The V gene's germline CDR1 is SGHRS and CDR2 YFSETQ. The length of the CDR3 is 18 residues. DNA for the CDR3: TGCGCCAGCAGCTTGGTTTCCCAAAGTCGACAGGGAATCGGGGAGCTGTTTTTT. This codes for CASSLVSQSRQGIGELFF.

In DNA form, the CDR3 reads TGTGCCAGCAGCTGGACTAGCGGGGGCCAAGAGACCCAGTACTTC. Protein sequence: CASSWTSGGQETQYF. The chain couples TRBV5-4 to TRBJ2-5; 13 nucleotides line up with TRBD2. CDR3 length equals 15 residues. With V trimmed by 3 bases and J by 1 base, 0 bases remained unmatched. Germline V gene sequence: CDR1 SGHNT, CDR2 YYREEE (reference sequence).

The CDR3 loop is CASSLRQYGYTF. Written as DNA, the CDR3 is TGTGCCAGCAGTTTACGACAGTATGGCTACACCTTC. The chain employs TRBV12-3 or TRBV12-4 and TRBJ1-2; possible D gene TRBD1, 5 bases. CDR3 length: 12 amino acids. Trimming removed 2 bases at V and 5 bases at J, with 6 bases between.

The chain employs TRBV9 and TRBJ1-3, with D perhaps TRBD1 (5 bases). CDR1 is SGDLS and CDR2 is YYNGEE in the germline V gene. The CDR3 totals 12 residues. V was pared by 3 bases and J by 4 bases, with 5 bases between. The CDR3 loop reads CASSGQGNTIYF. CDR3 DNA: TGTGCCAGCAGCGGACAGGGAAACACCATATATTTT.

This chain links TRBV10-3 with TRBJ1-2; no clear D. V lost 2 bases to trimming and J lost 4 bases, with 8 bases between them. Germline CDR1 ENHRY, CDR2 SYGVKD. CDR3 size: 13 residues. The CDR3 protein is CAISERGPYGYTF. The CDR3 DNA is TGTGCCATCAGTGAGCGAGGCCCCTATGGCTACACCTTC.

The chain combines TRBV10-2 with TRBJ1-1, with D tentatively TRBD1 (5 bases). The V end lost 6 bases, the J end lost 10 bases, and 15 bases lay between the germline ends. CDR1 WSHSY and CDR2 SAAADI come from the germline V gene. The CDR3 contains 12 residues. DNA of the CDR3: TGCGCCAGCAGCGAGGGTAGGGGATTAGCTTTCTTT. Its protein is CASSEGRGLAFF.

CDR3 nucleotide sequence: TGCGCCAGCAGCCTGACAGGGTTTAGCACAGATACGCAGTATTTT. Protein: CASSLTGFSTDTQYF. V and J are TRBV5-1 and TRBJ2-3, with 7 bases matching TRBD1. V was clipped by 4 bases and J by 0 bases; unmatched bases: 5. The CDR3 has 15 residues. Germline V lookup: CDR1 SGHRS, CDR2 YFSETQ. The whole variable domain, filled in from reference TRBV5-1 and TRBJ2-3, reads KAGVTQTPRYLIKTRGQQVTLSCSPISGHRSVSWYQQTPGQGLQFLFEYFSETQRNKGNFPGRFSGRQFSNSRSEMNVSTLELGDSALYLCASSLTGFSTDTQYFGPGTRLTVL.

V usage is TRBV29-1 and J usage is TRBJ1-1; D perhaps matches TRBD1 (5 bases). V was shortened by 4 bases and J by 0 bases, with 12 bases between the two germline ends. This CDR3 contains 14 residues. Germline CDR1 SQVTM, CDR2 ANQGSEA. The DNA for the CDR3 is TGCAGCGTTGTGACAGTTAACATGAACACTGAAGCTTTCTTT. Its translation is CSVVTVNMNTEAFF.

V gene TRBV5-1 combines with J gene TRBJ1-4; 8 nucleotides agree with TRBD1. The CDR3 runs 16 residues. Germline V gene data show CDR1 as SGHRS and CDR2 as YFSETQ. The trim removed 0 bases at V and 7 bases at J, leaving 8 bases unmatched. CDR3 DNA: TGCGCCAGCAGCTTGGGCTACCGGGACAGGAGTGAAAAACTGTTTTTT. Translated: CASSLGYRDRSEKLFF.

The rearrangement links TRBV2 to TRBJ2-3; 11 nucleotides align to TRBD2. Trimming removed 6 bases from V and 2 bases from J; junction bases left unmatched: 4. The CDR3 spans 15 residues. Germline V gene sequence: CDR1 SNHLY, CDR2 FYNNEI. The CDR3 DNA follows: TGTGCCAGCAGCATTAGCGGGGGGGACACAGATACGCAGTATTTT. Amino acid sequence: CASSISGGDTDTQYF.

This chain connects TRBV25-1 to TRBJ1-1, with a tentative D call TRBD1 (6 bases). The CDR3 runs 12 residues. Germline-derived CDR1 and CDR2 are MGHDK and SYGVNS. The ends were cut back, 5 bases at V and 5 bases at J, with 9 bases in the middle. The CDR3 loop is CASSRTGTEAFF. Here the CDR3 DNA reads TGTGCCAGCAGTAGAACAGGGACTGAAGCTTTCTTT.

Details on this clone: Other DNA sequences in this specimen translate into the identical CDR3. This chain connects TRBV18 to TRBJ1-2, with a weak D call TRBD1 (6 bases). V lost 2 bases to trimming and J lost 1 base, with 8 bases between them. The CDR3 totals 14 residues. Per the germline V gene, CDR1 is KGHSH and CDR2 is LQKENI. The CDR3 DNA reads as TGTGCCAGCTCACCATCACAGGGTAACTATGGCTACACCTTC. This translates into CASSPSQGNYGYTF.

The rearrangement uses TRBV6-5 and TRBJ2-1, with 10 bases identical to TRBD2. The CDR3 is 15 residues long. V trimming: 5 bases; J trimming: 8 bases; junction bases outside the gene matches: 9. Per the germline V gene, CDR1 is MNHEY and CDR2 is SVGAGI. The CDR3 DNA follows: TGTGCCAGCAGTAGGGAGCGGGGGGGCCTGTATGAGCAGTTCTTC. This encodes CASSRERGGLYEQFF.

The chain recombines TRBV7-9 with TRBJ1-4; a weak D match, TRBD1 (5 bases). CDR3 length equals 15 residues. The V end was cut by 1 base, the J end by 7 bases, with 13 bases between. CDR1 SEHNR and CDR2 FQNEAQ come from the germline V gene (reference sequence). The CDR3 nucleotides are TGTGCCAGCAGCTTAGTCCCGACAGATAGTGAAAAACTGTTTTTT. Translation: CASSLVPTDSEKLFF.

V and J are TRBV24-1 and TRBJ1-2; TRBD1 matches 9 bases. From germline, CDR1 is KGHDR and CDR2 SFDVKD. CDR3 length: 16 amino acids. V was clipped by 0 bases and J by 9 bases; unmatched bases: 10. The DNA of the CDR3 is TGTGCCACCAGTGATTTGGGGACAGGGAAGGAGTGGAGCTACACCTTC. The encoded protein is CATSDLGTGKEWSYTF.

This clone was seen only a few times. V is TRBV7-3 and J is TRBJ2-2, with D possibly being TRBD2 (6 bases). The CDR3 runs to 16 residues. Germline loops: CDR1 SGHTA, CDR2 FQGTGA. V was trimmed by 5 bases and J by 6 bases, leaving 19 bases between them. The CDR3 DNA is TGTGCCAGCAGCCTTCGGGGGACGGGCGCATCCGGGGAGCTGTTTTTT. Its protein is CASSLRGTGASGELFF.

This rearrangement joins TRBV3-1 (or the pseudogene TRBV3-2) to TRBJ2-5; TRBD2 might be the D (5 bases). Germline V gene data show CDR1 as LGHDT and CDR2 as YNNKEL (reference sequence). The CDR3 runs to 12 residues. The germline V and J ends were trimmed by 4 bases and 7 bases, with 10 bases remaining between them. The CDR3 DNA reads TGTGCCAGCAGCCCGGGGTCGGGGACCCAGTACTTC. This gives the protein CASSPGSGTQYF.

This clone was seen a few times. The rearrangement joins TRBV6-1 to TRBJ1-3; D is perhaps TRBD1 (6 bases). This CDR3 has 15 residues. V was shortened by 2 bases and J by 0 bases, with 8 bases between the two germline ends. Germline V CDR1 and CDR2: MNHNS, SASEGT. Here the CDR3 DNA reads TGTGCCAGCAGTGAATTAGGGGGCTCTGGAAACACCATATATTTT. The encoded protein is CASSELGGSGNTIYF.

The V gene is TRBV21-1, the J gene TRBJ2-7; the tabulated D call, TRBD1, remains unverified against the DNA. TRBV21-1 is a pseudogene segment. This CDR3 spans 16 amino acids. CDR3: CASSREQLQGRYEQYV. The DNA of the CDR3 is TGTGCCAGCAGCAGGGAACAACTACAGGGGCGGTACGAGCAGTACGTC.

The J gene is TRBJ1-3, the V gene TRBV6-5; maybe TRBD1 (6 bases). Trimming removed 8 bases from V and 5 bases from J, with 13 bases in between. Germline CDR1 is MNHEY and CDR2 is SVGAGI. The CDR3 has 13 residues. As DNA, the CDR3 is TGTGCCAGCTCGCGGGGGCTGAGAAACACCATATATTTT. It is translated as CASSRGLRNTIYF.

The CDR3 bases are TGTGCCAGCAGCCCATCAGGGATAGGGAACACTGAAGCTTTCTTT. Translating it yields CASSPSGIGNTEAFF. V is TRBV5-4 and J is TRBJ1-1, with D perhaps TRBD1 (5 bases). CDR1 is SGHNT, CDR2 YYREEE, per germline (reference sequence). V was clipped by 4 bases and J by 1 base, with 14 bases between them. There are 15 residues in the CDR3.

The V call is TRBV28, the J call TRBJ1-1; possibly TRBD1 for D (5 bases). Trimming stripped 3 bases from V and 3 bases from J, with 14 bases between. The CDR3 has 15 residues. Germline-derived CDR1 and CDR2 are MDHEN and SYDVKM. CDR3 bases: TGTGCCAGCAGTTTGGGGGGATCAGGGTACACTGAAGCTTTCTTT. Amino acid sequence: CASSLGGSGYTEAFF.